This T cell receptor beta chain comes out of a study of cytomegalovirus exposure and HLA in healthy donors. Study at large: Caucasian-associated ancestry cluster membership applied to over 80% of about 370 genotyped donors. Study conclusions and caveats: It was taken for granted in presence/absence analyses that sequencing depth across donors was roughly uniform. Using the classifier, cytomegalovirus status was reportedly diagnosed with high specificity and sensitivity. It was confirmed in vitro that a few of the CMV-associated chains were specific for CMV antigens.

V was pared by 2 bases and J by 6 bases, with 17 bases between. Looked up from germline, CDR1 is LNHDA and CDR2 is SQIVND (reference sequence). The CDR3 consists of 15 residues. Comments on this clone: Its cognate antigen is unknown.

The PCR had 60 Vbeta and 13 Jbeta primers. The method was immunoSEQ multiplex PCR; TCRdb's version includes in-frame clones alone and lacks a portion of them. The sample includes 150,000 to 190,000 clones, 82% of them seen just once. Sequencing was carried out using PBMCs. The chain recombines TRBV19 with TRBJ2-7; possibly TRBD2 for D (6 bases). The TCR was taken from a woman between 45 and 65 years old in good health and CMV-seropositive. CDR3: CASSIYGGELAEQYF. In DNA form, the CDR3 reads TGTGCCAGTAGTATATATGGAGGGGAGTTAGCCGAGCAGTACTTC.